This entry lists 23 T cell receptor beta chains sequenced from one sample in a study of technical replicates of blood from several donors. Data came from immunoSEQ multiplex PCR; TCRdb stores just in-frame clones and leaves some out. The sample shows over 65,000 clones, nearly 98% of them seen only once. The material sequenced was T cells isolated from PBMCs. The receptors were sampled from a human donor in good health.

The chain couples TRBV5-6 to TRBJ2-3; maybe TRBD2 (5 bases). The CDR3 has 13 residues. Germline V CDR1 and CDR2: SGHDT, YYEEEE. V gave up 0 bases and J gave up 11 bases, with 13 bases separating them. CDR3 bases: TGTGCCAGCAGCTTGGTTTCAGACTATGGGCAGTATTTT. It yields the protein CASSLVSDYGQYF.

The CDR3 loop is CASSFVPQRDTELNTEAFF. CDR3 nucleotide sequence: TGTGCCAGCAGCTTCGTGCCCCAAAGGGACACAGAACTGAACACTGAAGCTTTCTTT. The J gene is TRBJ1-1, the V gene TRBV7-9; possibly TRBD1 for D (6 bases). The V end lost 3 bases, the J end lost 0 bases, and 23 bases lay between the germline ends. The CDR3 contains 19 residues. Germline assignment: CDR1 SEHNR and CDR2 FQNEAQ (reference sequence).

This clone is a singleton in its sample. The chain couples TRBV7-7 to TRBJ2-7, with 7 bases identical to TRBD1. The germline gives CDR1 SSHAT, CDR2 FNYEAQ (reference sequence). V lost 5 bases and J lost 1; bases outside the gene matches: 8. The CDR3 has 15 amino acids. DNA for the CDR3: TGTGCCAGCAGCGCACGACAGGGTAATTCCTACGAGCAGTACTTC. Protein: CASSARQGNSYEQYF.

This chain joins TRBV5-1 and TRBJ1-1; no definite D call. V was cut by 2 bases and J by 0 bases, with 17 bases left in between. CDR3 length: 17 amino acids. Germline CDR1 and CDR2: SGHRS and YFSETQ. DNA of the CDR3: TGCGCCAGCAGCTTTAATTCTTTACAACCCATGAACACTGAAGCTTTCTTT. Protein sequence: CASSFNSLQPMNTEAFF.

The chain couples TRBV6-1 to TRBJ2-7, with 7 nucleotides matching TRBD1. Germline assignment: CDR1 MNHNS and CDR2 SASEGT. The junction had 16 bases not matched to a gene; V was cut back by 4 bases and J by 7 bases. This CDR3 region has 16 residues. The CDR3 here is CASSGQGHTLGEEQYF. In DNA form, the CDR3 reads TGTGCCAGCAGTGGACAGGGACACACCCTGGGTGAGGAGCAGTACTTC.

V and J are TRBV7-9 and TRBJ1-5, with 10 nucleotides matching TRBD1. CDR3 length: 15 amino acids. The germline gives CDR1 SEHNR, CDR2 FQNEAQ (reference sequence). V lost 4 bases, J lost 2 bases, and 2 bases stayed unmatched. CDR3: CASSYGTGGNQPQHF. The CDR3 coding sequence is TGTGCCAGCAGCTACGGGACAGGGGGCAATCAGCCCCAGCATTTT.

This clone was picked up one time. The chain links TRBV6-5 to TRBJ2-7; 8 nucleotides align to TRBD2. Germline CDR1 and CDR2: MNHEY and SVGAGI. The CDR3 has 14 amino acids. Trimming cost V 6 bases and J 2 bases; bases outside gene matches: 6. Here the CDR3 reads CASRAGGKAYEQYF. CDR3 nucleotide sequence: TGTGCCAGCAGGGCGGGGGGAAAAGCCTACGAGCAGTACTTC.

This chain links TRBV6-5 with TRBJ1-3; D not resolved. CDR1 and CDR2 from the germline V gene are MNHEY and SVGAGI. The CDR3 is 14 residues long. The V end was cut by 7 bases, the J end by 2 bases, with 12 bases between. The DNA for the CDR3 is TGTGCCAGCAAAACACGACACACTGGAAACACCATATATTTT. Translation gives CASKTRHTGNTIYF.

This chain links TRBV6-5 with TRBJ1-2, with D unclear. The CDR3 has 14 amino acids. The V end lost 0 bases, the J end lost 1 base, and 6 bases lay between the germline ends. CDR1 is MNHEY and CDR2 is SVGAGI in the germline V gene. For the CDR3, the DNA is TGTGCCAGCAGTTACTCACCGGTTAACTATGGCTACACCTTC. Its protein is CASSYSPVNYGYTF.

V is TRBV9 and J is TRBJ2-1; TRBD2 matches at 16 bases. The CDR3 is 14 amino acids. The V gene end was trimmed by 4 bases and the J gene end by 14 bases; junction bases not matched to a gene: 6. Germline V gives CDR1 SGDLS, CDR2 YYNGEE. The CDR3 nucleotides are TGTGCCAGCAGCCCGGGACTAGCGGGGGGGCGGGAGTTCTTC. It codes for CASSPGLAGGREFF.

The V gene is TRBV27, the J gene TRBJ1-5; D may be TRBD1 (6 bases). Trimming removed 6 bases from V and 2 bases from J, with 17 bases in between. The length of the CDR3 is 16 residues. The V gene's germline CDR1 is MNHEY and CDR2 SMNVEV (reference sequence). The CDR3 is CASREAQGAGNQPQHF. For the CDR3, the DNA is TGTGCCAGCAGGGAAGCACAGGGAGCTGGCAATCAGCCCCAGCATTTT.

V usage is TRBV7-9 and J usage is TRBJ2-7; 8 bases agree with TRBD2. The CDR3 spans 15 residues. Trimming removed 3 bases from V and 2 bases from J; junction bases left unmatched: 6. Germline CDR1 reads SEHNR; CDR2 reads FQNEAQ (reference sequence). Here the CDR3 DNA reads TGTGCCAGCAGCTTCGGACTAGCTTACACCTACGAGCAGTACTTC. As protein: CASSFGLAYTYEQYF.

The chain employs TRBV27 and TRBJ2-7, with D possibly matching TRBD2 (5 bases). CDR1 and CDR2 (germline): MNHEY, SMNVEV (reference sequence). Trimming took 3 bases from V and 3 from J, leaving 12 bases between them. This CDR3 region has 14 residues. The CDR3 loop is CASSFVGGSYEQYF. CDR3 in DNA: TGTGCCAGCAGTTTTGTCGGAGGCAGCTACGAGCAGTACTTC.

This rearrangement joins TRBV9 to TRBJ2-2; D is unclear. V shed 6 bases and J shed 7 bases, with 7 bases lying between them. The CDR3 is 11 amino acids. Germline V gives CDR1 SGDLS, CDR2 YYNGEE. The DNA of the CDR3 is TGTGCCAGCAACCGAGACGGGGAGCTGTTTTTT. It translates to CASNRDGELFF.

The sample holds one count of this clone. The rearrangement links TRBV19 to TRBJ2-3; D is possibly TRBD2 (6 bases). Germline-derived CDR1 and CDR2 are LNHDA and SQIVND (reference sequence). The CDR3 consists of 18 residues. Trimming left V 6 bases short and J 4 bases short, with 26 bases between. Here the CDR3 reads CASRKSRTGDFRADTQYF. CDR3 sequence (DNA): TGTGCCAGTAGGAAATCCCGGACGGGAGACTTTAGAGCAGATACGCAGTATTTT.

This clone was seen a single time. This chain uses TRBV5-1 with TRBJ2-7, with 13 nucleotides matching TRBD2. Per the germline V gene, CDR1 is SGHRS and CDR2 is YFSETQ. The CDR3 length is 18 residues. Trimming took 3 bases from V and 3 from J; bases not matched to a gene: 12. In nucleotides, the CDR3 is TGCGCCAGCAGCTGGCTTACCGGGACTAGCGGGGCGATCTACGAGCAGTACTTC. This encodes CASSWLTGTSGAIYEQYF. The variable domain in full, with the rest retrieved from reference TRBV5-1 and TRBJ2-7, is KAGVTQTPRYLIKTRGQQVTLSCSPISGHRSVSWYQQTPGQGLQFLFEYFSETQRNKGNFPGRFSGRQFSNSRSEMNVSTLELGDSALYLCASSWLTGTSGAIYEQYFGPGTRLTVT.

The chain combines TRBV4-1 with TRBJ2-7, with D maybe TRBD1 (5 bases). CDR3 length equals 13 residues. The germline V and J ends were trimmed by 5 bases and 2 bases, with 10 bases remaining between them. Germline CDR1 reads MGHRA; CDR2 reads YSYEKL. The CDR3 DNA follows: TGCGCCAGCAGCAGACAGAGCCCCTACGAGCAGTACTTC. Translated: CASSRQSPYEQYF.

The rearrangement links TRBV15 to TRBJ1-5, with D unclear. CDR1 is LNHNV, CDR2 YYDKDF, per germline (reference sequence). V lost 5 bases and J 4 bases, leaving 12 bases between the germline ends. There are 14 residues in the CDR3. This CDR3 reads CATSPAGLNQPQHF. The CDR3 nucleotides read TGTGCCACCAGCCCGGCGGGGTTAAATCAGCCCCAGCATTTT.

About this clone itself: At one boundary the junction diverges from the germline segment, which might be a read error. CDR3 DNA: TGTGGCAGCGCCGGGACTAGCGGCTTGGGGGAGACCCAGTACTTC. Protein sequence: CGSAGTSGLGETQYF. This sequence joins TRBV28 and TRBJ2-5, with 11 bases aligning to TRBD2. The CDR3 extends over 15 amino acids. From germline, CDR1 is MDHEN and CDR2 SYDVKM.

The V gene is TRBV25-1, the J gene TRBJ2-7, with 7 bases fitting TRBD2. This CDR3 has 15 residues. Unmatched junction bases numbered 5, after V lost 2 bases and J lost 1 base. Looked up from germline, CDR1 is MGHDK and CDR2 is SYGVNS. The chain's CDR3 is CASSEAGEISYEQYF. The DNA of the CDR3 is TGTGCCAGCAGTGAAGCGGGGGAAATTTCCTACGAGCAGTACTTC.

The rearrangement uses TRBV2 and TRBJ1-5; no definite D call. The CDR3 sequence is 13 residues long. V gave up 7 bases and J gave up 4 bases, with 11 bases separating them. Germline CDR1 is SNHLY and CDR2 is FYNNEI. CDR3 bases: TGTGCCAGCATGGCCCTGGTTAATCAGCCCCAGCATTTT. Encoded protein: CASMALVNQPQHF.

The V and J genes are TRBV11-3 and TRBJ2-1, with unresolved D. This CDR3 comprises 16 residues. CDR1 is SGHNT, CDR2 YENEEA, per germline. V shed 4 bases and J shed 0 bases, with 13 bases lying between them. Written as DNA, the CDR3 is TGTGCCAGCAGCTCCCGCGAACCAAGCTCCTACAATGAGCAGTTCTTC. As protein: CASSSREPSSYNEQFF.

V gene TRBV6-1 combines with J gene TRBJ1-2; perhaps TRBD1 as D (5 bases). The length of the CDR3 is 15 residues. Germline lookup yields CDR1 MNHNS and CDR2 SASEGT. Trimming took off 6 bases at V and 8 bases at J, with 22 bases between the two ends. DNA for the CDR3: TGTGCCAGCAGCCAATACCAGGGCCAGAAAATCGGCTACACCTTC. Translation: CASSQYQGQKIGYTF.